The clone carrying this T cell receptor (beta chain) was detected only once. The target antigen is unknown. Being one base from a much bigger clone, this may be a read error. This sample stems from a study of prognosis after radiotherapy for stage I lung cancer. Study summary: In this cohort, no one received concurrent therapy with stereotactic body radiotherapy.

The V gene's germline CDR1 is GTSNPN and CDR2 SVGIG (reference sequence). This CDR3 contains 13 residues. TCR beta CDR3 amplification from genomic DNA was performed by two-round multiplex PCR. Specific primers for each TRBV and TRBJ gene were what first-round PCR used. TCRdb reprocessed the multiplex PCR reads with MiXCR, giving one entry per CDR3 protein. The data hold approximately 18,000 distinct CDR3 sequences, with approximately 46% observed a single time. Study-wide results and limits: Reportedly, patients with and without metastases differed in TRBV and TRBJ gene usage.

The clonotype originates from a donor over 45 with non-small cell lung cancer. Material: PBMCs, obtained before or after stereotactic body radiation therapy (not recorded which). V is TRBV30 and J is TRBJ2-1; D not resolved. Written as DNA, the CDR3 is TGTGCCTGGAGTGTAAGCACTCGGAATGAGCGGTTCTTC. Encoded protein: CAWSVSTRNERFF.